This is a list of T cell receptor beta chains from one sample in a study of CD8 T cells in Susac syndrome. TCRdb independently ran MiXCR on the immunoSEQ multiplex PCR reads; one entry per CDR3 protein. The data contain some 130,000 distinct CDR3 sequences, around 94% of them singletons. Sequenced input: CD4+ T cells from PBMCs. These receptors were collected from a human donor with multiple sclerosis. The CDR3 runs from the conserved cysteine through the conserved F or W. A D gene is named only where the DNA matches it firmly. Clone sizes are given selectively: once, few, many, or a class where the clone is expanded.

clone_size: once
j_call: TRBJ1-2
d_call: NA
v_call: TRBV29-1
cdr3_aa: CSVDRASYGYTF
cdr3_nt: TGCAGCGTTGACAGGGCTAGCTATGGCTACACCTTC

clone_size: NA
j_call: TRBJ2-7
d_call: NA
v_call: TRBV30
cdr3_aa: CAWSGPAYEQYF
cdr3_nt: TGTGCCTGGAGCGGGCCAGCCTACGAGCAGTACTTC

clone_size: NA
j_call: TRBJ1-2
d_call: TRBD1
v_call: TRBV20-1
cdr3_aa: CSAWDRNYGYTF
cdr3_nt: TGCAGTGCTTGGGACAGAAACTATGGCTACACCTTC

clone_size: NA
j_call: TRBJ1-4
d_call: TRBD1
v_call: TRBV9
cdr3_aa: CASSPISGGQLEEKLFF
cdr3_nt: TGTGCCAGCAGCCCAATATCAGGGGGGCAACTTGAGGAAAAACTGTTTTTT

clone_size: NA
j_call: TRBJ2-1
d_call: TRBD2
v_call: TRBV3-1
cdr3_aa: CASSSTSGQTLNEQFF
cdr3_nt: TGTGCCAGCAGCTCGACTAGCGGCCAAACCCTCAATGAGCAGTTCTTC

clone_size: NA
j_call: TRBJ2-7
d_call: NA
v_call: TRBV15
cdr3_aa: CATSRDRSGYEQYF
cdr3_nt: TGTGCCACCAGCAGAGATCGAAGCGGATACGAGCAGTACTTC

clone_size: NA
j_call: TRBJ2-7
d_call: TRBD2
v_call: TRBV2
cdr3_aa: CASSENSGRGEQYF
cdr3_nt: TGTGCCAGCAGTGAAAATAGCGGGAGGGGTGAGCAGTACTTC

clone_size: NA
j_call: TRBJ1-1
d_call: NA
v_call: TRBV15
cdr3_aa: CATSREGMGARAFF
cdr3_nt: TGTGCCACCAGCAGAGAGGGGATGGGAGCCAGGGCTTTCTTT

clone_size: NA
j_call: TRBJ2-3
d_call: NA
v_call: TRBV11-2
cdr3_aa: CASSSGIRSSTDTQYF
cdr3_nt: TGTGCCAGCAGCTCAGGGATAAGGAGTAGCACAGATACGCAGTATTTT

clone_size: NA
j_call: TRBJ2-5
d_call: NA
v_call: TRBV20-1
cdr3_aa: CSASSETQYF
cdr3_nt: TGCAGTGCTAGCTCGGAGACCCAGTACTTC

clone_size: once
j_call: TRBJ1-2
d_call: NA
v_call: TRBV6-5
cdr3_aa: CASSDSPLYGYTF
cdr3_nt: TGTGCCAGCAGTGACAGCCCCCTCTATGGCTACACCTTC

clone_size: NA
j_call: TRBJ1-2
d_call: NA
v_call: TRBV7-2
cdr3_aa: CASSPGQIDYGYTF
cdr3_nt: TGTGCCAGCAGCCCTGGACAGATTGACTATGGCTACACCTTC

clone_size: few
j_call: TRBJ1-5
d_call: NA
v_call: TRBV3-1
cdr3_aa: CASSQGENQPQHF
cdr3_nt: TGTGCCAGCAGCCAGGGGGAAAATCAGCCCCAGCATTTT

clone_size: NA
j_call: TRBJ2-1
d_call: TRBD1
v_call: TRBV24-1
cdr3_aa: CATSDPRAGGKDEQFF
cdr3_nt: TGTGCCACCAGTGATCCCCGGGCAGGGGGCAAGGATGAGCAGTTCTTC

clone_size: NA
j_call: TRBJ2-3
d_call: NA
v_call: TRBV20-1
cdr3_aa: CSAFSREGVDTQYF
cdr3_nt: TGCAGTGCTTTCTCCCGTGAAGGGGTAGATACGCAGTATTTT

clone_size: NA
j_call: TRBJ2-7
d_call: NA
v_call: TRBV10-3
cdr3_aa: CAISDRTRRSYEQYF
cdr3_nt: TGTGCCATCAGTGACCGGACCCGAAGGTCCTACGAGCAGTACTTC

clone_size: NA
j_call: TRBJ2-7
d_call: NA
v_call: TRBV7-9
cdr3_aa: CASSLGLGPRNEQYF
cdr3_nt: TGTGCCAGCAGCTTAGGACTCGGTCCTAGGAACGAGCAGTACTTC

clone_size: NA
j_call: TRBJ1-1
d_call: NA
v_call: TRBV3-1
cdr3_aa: CASSQGGGGKPEAFF
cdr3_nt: TGTGCCAGCAGCCAAGGGGGTGGGGGGAAGCCTGAAGCTTTCTTT

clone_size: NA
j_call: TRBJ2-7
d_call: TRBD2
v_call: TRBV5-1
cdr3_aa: CASSFETSQEQYF
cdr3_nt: TGCGCCAGCAGCTTCGAGACTAGCCAAGAGCAGTACTTC

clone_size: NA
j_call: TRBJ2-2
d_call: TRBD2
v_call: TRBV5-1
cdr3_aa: CASRIAGVIGELFF
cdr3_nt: TGCGCCAGCAGAATAGCGGGAGTAATCGGGGAGCTGTTTTTT

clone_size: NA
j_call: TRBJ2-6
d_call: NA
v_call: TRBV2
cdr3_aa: CAGSLRTGANVLTF
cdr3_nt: TGTGCCGGGTCTCTGCGGACGGGGGCCAACGTCCTGACTTTC

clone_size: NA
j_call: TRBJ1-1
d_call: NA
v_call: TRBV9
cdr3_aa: CASSHPFDRQGTEAFF
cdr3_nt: TGTGCCAGCAGCCATCCCTTCGACCGGCAAGGCACTGAAGCTTTCTTT

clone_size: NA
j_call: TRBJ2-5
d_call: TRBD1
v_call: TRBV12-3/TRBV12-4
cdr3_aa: CASSSQGVETQYF
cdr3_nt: TGTGCCAGCAGTTCACAGGGGGTGGAGACCCAGTACTTC

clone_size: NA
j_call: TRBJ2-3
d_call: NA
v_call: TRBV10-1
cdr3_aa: CASSDPQTDTQYF
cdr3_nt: TGCGCCAGCAGTGATCCACAGACAGATACGCAGTATTTT

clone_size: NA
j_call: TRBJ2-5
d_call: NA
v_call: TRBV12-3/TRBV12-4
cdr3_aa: CASSLTFQETQYF
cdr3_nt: TGTGCCAGCAGTTTGACCTTTCAAGAGACCCAGTACTTC

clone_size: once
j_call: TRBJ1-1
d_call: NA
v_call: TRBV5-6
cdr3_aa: CASSLRDGFTEAFF
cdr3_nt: TGTGCCAGCAGCTTAAGAGACGGATTCACTGAAGCTTTCTTT

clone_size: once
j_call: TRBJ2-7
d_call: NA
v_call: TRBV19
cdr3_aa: CASSIEGSPYEQYF
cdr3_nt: TGTGCCAGTAGTATTGAGGGGAGCCCATACGAGCAGTACTTC

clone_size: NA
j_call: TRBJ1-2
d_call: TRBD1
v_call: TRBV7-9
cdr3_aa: CASSGGKDRVGAYGYTF
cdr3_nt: TGTGCCAGCAGCGGGGGAAAGGACAGGGTTGGCGCCTATGGCTACACCTTC

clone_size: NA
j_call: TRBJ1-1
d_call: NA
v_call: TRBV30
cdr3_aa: CAWSVGVEAFF
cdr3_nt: TGTGCCTGGAGTGTAGGAGTTGAAGCTTTCTTT

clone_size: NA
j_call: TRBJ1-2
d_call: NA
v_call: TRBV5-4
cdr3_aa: CASSFRAYSF
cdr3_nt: TGTGCCAGCAGCTTCCGGGCTTACTCCTTC

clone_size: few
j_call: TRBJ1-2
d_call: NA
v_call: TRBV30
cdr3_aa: CAWSSVAVYGYTF
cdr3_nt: TGTGCCTGGAGTTCCGTTGCAGTATATGGCTACACCTTC

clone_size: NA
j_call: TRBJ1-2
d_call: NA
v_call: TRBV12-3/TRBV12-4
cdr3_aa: CASSLAGRNYGYTF
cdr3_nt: TGTGCCAGCAGTTTAGCGGGCCGTAACTATGGCTACACCTTC

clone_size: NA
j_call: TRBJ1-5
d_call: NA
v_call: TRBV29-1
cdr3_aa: CSVRGGFGQPQHF
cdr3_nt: TGCAGCGTCCGAGGGGGGTTTGGGCAGCCCCAGCATTTT

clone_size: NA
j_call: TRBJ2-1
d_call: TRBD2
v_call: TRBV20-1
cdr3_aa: CSAPKGGGAYNEQFF
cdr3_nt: TGCAGTGCTCCTAAGGGCGGGGGAGCCTACAATGAGCAGTTCTTC

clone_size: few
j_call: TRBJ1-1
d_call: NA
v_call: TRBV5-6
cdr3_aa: CASSLPQGNTEAFF
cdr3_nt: TGTGCCAGCAGCTTGCCACAGGGTAACACTGAAGCTTTCTTT

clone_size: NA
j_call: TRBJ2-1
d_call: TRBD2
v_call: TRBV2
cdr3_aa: CATGGPGLAGRQFF
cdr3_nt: TGTGCCACGGGTGGTCCGGGACTAGCGGGACGGCAGTTCTTC

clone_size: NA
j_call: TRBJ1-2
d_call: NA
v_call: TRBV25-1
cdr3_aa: CASSDTPAWSGYTF
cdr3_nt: TGTGCCAGCAGTGATACCCCAGCGTGGAGCGGCTACACCTTC